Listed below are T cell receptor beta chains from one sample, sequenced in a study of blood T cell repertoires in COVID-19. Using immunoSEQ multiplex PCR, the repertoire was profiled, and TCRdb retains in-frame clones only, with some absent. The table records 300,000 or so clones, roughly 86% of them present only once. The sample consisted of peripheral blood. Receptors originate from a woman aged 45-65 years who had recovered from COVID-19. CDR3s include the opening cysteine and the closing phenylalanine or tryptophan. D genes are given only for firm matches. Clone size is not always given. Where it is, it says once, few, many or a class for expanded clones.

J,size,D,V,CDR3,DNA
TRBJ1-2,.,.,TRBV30,CAWSSLGSSYGYTF,TGTGCCTGGAGTTCCCTGGGCTCGAGCTATGGCTACACCTTC
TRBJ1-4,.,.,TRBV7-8,CASSLAIVATNEKLFF,TGTGCCAGCAGCTTAGCGATAGTTGCAACTAATGAAAAACTGTTTTTT
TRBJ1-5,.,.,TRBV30,CAWRERGYSNQPQHF,TGTGCCTGGAGGGAAAGGGGATATAGCAATCAGCCCCAGCATTTT
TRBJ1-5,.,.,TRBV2,CASSDLWQGGQPQHF,TGTGCCAGCAGTGATCTGTGGCAGGGAGGACAGCCCCAGCATTTT
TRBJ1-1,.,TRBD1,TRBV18,CASSPRQGADTEAFF,TGTGCCAGCTCACCGAGGCAGGGGGCGGACACTGAAGCTTTCTTT
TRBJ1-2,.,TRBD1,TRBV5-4,CASSSLGQGGYGYTF,TGTGCCAGCAGCTCGCTTGGGCAGGGGGGCTATGGCTACACCTTC
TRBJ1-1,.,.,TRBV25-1,CATRGAVGLAFF,TGTGCCACCCGGGGGGCGGTCGGTCTTGCTTTCTTT
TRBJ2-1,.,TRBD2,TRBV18,CASSLGTSGGLGEQFF,TGTGCCAGCTCACTAGGGACTAGCGGGGGGCTCGGTGAGCAGTTCTTC
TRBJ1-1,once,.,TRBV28,CASSSGQNTEAFF,TGTGCCAGCAGTTCGGGACAGAACACTGAAGCTTTCTTT
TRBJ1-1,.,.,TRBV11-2,CASSLGRVKNTEAFF,TGTGCCAGCAGCTTAGGCAGGGTGAAGAACACTGAAGCTTTCTTT
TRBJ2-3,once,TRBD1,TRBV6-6,CASRGGADTQYF,TGTGCCAGCAGAGGGGGCGCAGATACGCAGTATTTT
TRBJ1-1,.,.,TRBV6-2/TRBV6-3,CASNPDSRNTEAFF,TGTGCCAGCAACCCGGACAGTAGAAACACTGAAGCTTTCTTT
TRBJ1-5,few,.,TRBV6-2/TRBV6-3,CASSYERQPQHF,TGTGCCAGCAGTTACGAGAGACAGCCCCAGCATTTT
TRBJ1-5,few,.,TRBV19,CASTTQGYSNQPQHF,TGTGCCAGTACCACGCAGGGGTATAGCAATCAGCCCCAGCATTTT
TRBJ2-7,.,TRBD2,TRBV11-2,CASSLGTSAYEQYF,TGTGCCAGCAGCTTAGGGACTAGCGCCTACGAGCAGTACTTC
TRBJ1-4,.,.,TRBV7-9,CASSSSGYYNEKLFF,TGTGCCAGCAGCTCCTCAGGGTATTACAATGAAAAACTGTTTTTT
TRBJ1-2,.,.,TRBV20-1,CSAKELYGYTF,TGCAGTGCTAAAGAACTCTATGGCTACACCTTC
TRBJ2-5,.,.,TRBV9,CASSERRGSETQYF,TGTGCCAGCAGCGAGAGGAGGGGTTCAGAGACCCAGTACTTC
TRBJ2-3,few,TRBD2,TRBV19,CATSLAATDTQYF,TGTGCCACCTCTCTAGCGGCGACAGATACGCAGTATTTT
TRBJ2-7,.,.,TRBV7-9,CASSRGTYEQYF,TGTGCCAGCAGCCGAGGGACTTACGAGCAGTACTTC
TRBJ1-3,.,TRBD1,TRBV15,CATSRAPTGGGNTIYF,TGTGCCACCAGCAGAGCCCCAACAGGGGGAGGAAACACCATATATTTT
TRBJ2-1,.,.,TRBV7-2,CASSLRGLYNEQFF,TGTGCCAGCAGCTTACGCGGCCTCTACAATGAGCAGTTCTTC
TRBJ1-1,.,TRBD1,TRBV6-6,CASKRTGNTEAFF,TGTGCCAGTAAAAGGACAGGAAACACTGAAGCTTTCTTT
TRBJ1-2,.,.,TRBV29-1,CSVKIQGGGYGYTF,TGCAGCGTTAAGATCCAGGGCGGTGGATATGGCTACACCTTC
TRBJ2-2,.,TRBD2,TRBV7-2,CASSLGGGRNTGELFF,TGTGCCAGCAGCTTAGGCGGGGGGAGAAACACCGGGGAGCTGTTTTTT
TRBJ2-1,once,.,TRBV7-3,CASSPARQANYNEQFF,TGTGCCAGCAGCCCAGCTAGACAGGCCAACTACAATGAGCAGTTCTTC
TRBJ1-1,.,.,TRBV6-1,CASSERENTEAFF,TGTGCCAGCAGTGAACGGGAGAACACTGAAGCTTTCTTT
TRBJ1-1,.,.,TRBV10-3,CAISESNQGSRTFF,TGTGCCATCAGTGAGTCGAACCAGGGGAGTAGAACTTTCTTT
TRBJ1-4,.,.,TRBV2,CASSEARVATNEKLFF,TGTGCCAGCAGTGAAGCCCGGGTTGCAACTAATGAAAAACTGTTTTTT
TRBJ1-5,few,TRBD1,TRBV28,CASRGQGLNQPQHF,TGTGCCAGCCGGGGACAGGGACTAAATCAGCCCCAGCATTTT
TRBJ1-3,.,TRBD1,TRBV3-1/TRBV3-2,CASSQVQGPGNTIYF,TGTGCCAGCAGCCAAGTACAGGGGCCTGGAAACACCATATATTTT
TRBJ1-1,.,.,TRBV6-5,CASSTRGRGGTEAFF,TGTGCCAGCAGTACGAGAGGGAGAGGGGGCACTGAAGCTTTCTTT
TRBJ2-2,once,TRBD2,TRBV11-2,CASSRGRRTTGELFF,TGTGCCAGCAGCCGCGGGAGGAGGACAACCGGGGAGCTGTTTTTT
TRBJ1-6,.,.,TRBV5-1,CASSPLTGKHNSPLHF,TGCGCCAGCAGCCCACTAACAGGGAAACATAATTCACCCCTCCACTTT
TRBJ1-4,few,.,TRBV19,CASSIGGGREEKLFF,TGTGCCAGTAGTATCGGCGGCGGAAGAGAGGAAAAACTGTTTTTT
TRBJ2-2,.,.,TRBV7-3,CASSLSRDSGELFF,TGTGCCAGCAGCTTATCGCGGGATTCCGGGGAGCTGTTTTTT
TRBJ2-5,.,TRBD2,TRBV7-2,CASSEPGLAGEETQYF,TGTGCCAGCAGCGAACCGGGACTAGCGGGGGAAGAGACCCAGTACTTC
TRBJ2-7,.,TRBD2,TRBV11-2,CASSLARTSASYEQYF,TGTGCCAGCAGCTTAGCTAGGACTAGCGCTTCTTACGAGCAGTACTTC
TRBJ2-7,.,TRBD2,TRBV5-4,CASSSAGGGARSYEQYF,TGTGCCAGCAGCTCGGCGGGAGGAGGGGCTAGGTCCTACGAGCAGTACTTC
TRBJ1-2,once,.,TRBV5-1,CASSLLGVGGYTF,TGCGCCAGCAGCTTGCTGGGAGTCGGTGGCTACACCTTC
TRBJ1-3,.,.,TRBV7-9,CATRQGTSPGNTIYF,TGTGCCACCAGGCAGGGAACCTCCCCTGGAAACACCATATATTTT
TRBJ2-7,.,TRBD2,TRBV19,CASSQSGRSEQYF,TGTGCCAGTAGCCAGAGCGGGAGAAGCGAGCAGTACTTC
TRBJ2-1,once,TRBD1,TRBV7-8,CASSLLTDRQQFF,TGTGCCAGCAGCTTGTTGACGGACAGGCAGCAGTTCTTC
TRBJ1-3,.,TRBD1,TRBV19,CASTIRQGAGNTIYF,TGTGCCAGTACTATAAGACAGGGGGCTGGAAACACCATATATTTT
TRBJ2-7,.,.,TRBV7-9,CASSVGVYEQYF,TGTGCCAGCAGCGTCGGGGTTTACGAGCAGTACTTC
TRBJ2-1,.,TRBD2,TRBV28,CASSRGLAGGRLEFF,TGTGCCAGCAGCCGGGGACTAGCGGGAGGGCGTTTGGAGTTCTTC
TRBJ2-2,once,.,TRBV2,CASSTGRGTGELFF,TGTGCCAGCAGTACAGGAAGGGGGACCGGGGAGCTGTTTTTT
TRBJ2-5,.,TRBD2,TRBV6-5,CASSPQISGSETQYF,TGTGCCAGCAGTCCCCAAATTAGCGGGAGTGAGACCCAGTACTTC
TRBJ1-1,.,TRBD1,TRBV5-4,CASSLPTGVTEAFF,TGTGCCAGCAGCTTGCCTACAGGGGTGACTGAAGCTTTCTTT
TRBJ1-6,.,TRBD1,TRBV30,CAWTRGTGLPLHF,TGTGCCTGGACCCGAGGGACAGGCCTACCCCTCCACTTT
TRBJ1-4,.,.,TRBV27,CASKQGGNEKLFF,TGTGCCAGCAAACAGGGTGGTAATGAAAAACTGTTTTTT
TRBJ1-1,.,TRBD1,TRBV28,CASSAVRDSQAFF,TGTGCCAGCAGTGCCGTCCGGGACAGCCAAGCTTTCTTT